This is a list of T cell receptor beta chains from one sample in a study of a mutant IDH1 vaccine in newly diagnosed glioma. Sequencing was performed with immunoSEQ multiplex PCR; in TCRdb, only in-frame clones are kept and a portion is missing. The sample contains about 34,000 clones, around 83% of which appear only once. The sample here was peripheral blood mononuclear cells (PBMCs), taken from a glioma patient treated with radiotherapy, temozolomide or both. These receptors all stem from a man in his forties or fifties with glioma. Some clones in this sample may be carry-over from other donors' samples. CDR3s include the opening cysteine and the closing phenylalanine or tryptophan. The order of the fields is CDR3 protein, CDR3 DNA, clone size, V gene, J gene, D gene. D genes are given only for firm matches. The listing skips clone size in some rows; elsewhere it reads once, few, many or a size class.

cdr3_aa: CASSQTRAYEQYF
cdr3_nt: TGCGCCAGCAGCCAAACCAGAGCCTACGAGCAGTACTTC
clone_size: .
v_call: TRBV4-3
j_call: TRBJ2-7
d_call: .

cdr3_aa: CASSPYTLAGISYNEQFF
cdr3_nt: TGCGCCAGCAGCCCCTATACACTCGCGGGGATCTCCTACAATGAGCAGTTCTTC
clone_size: .
v_call: TRBV4-1
j_call: TRBJ2-1
d_call: .

cdr3_aa: CAWSVGGGFSNEQFF
cdr3_nt: TGTGCCTGGAGTGTTGGCGGGGGGTTTAGCAATGAGCAGTTCTTC
clone_size: .
v_call: TRBV30
j_call: TRBJ2-1
d_call: TRBD2

cdr3_aa: CATSLGEADTQYF
cdr3_nt: TGTGCCACCAGCCTGGGCGAGGCAGATACGCAGTATTTT
clone_size: .
v_call: TRBV15
j_call: TRBJ2-3
d_call: .

cdr3_aa: CSVAGTSAAGELFF
cdr3_nt: TGCAGCGTCGCCGGGACTAGCGCCGCCGGGGAGCTGTTTTTT
clone_size: once
v_call: TRBV29-1
j_call: TRBJ2-2
d_call: TRBD2

cdr3_aa: CAWSAGVEGNTIYF
cdr3_nt: TGTGCCTGGAGTGCGGGGGTGGAGGGAAACACCATATATTTT
clone_size: .
v_call: TRBV30
j_call: TRBJ1-3
d_call: .

cdr3_aa: CASKTGGLSYNEQFF
cdr3_nt: TGTGCCAGCAAAACAGGCGGGCTTTCCTACAATGAGCAGTTCTTC
clone_size: once
v_call: TRBV27
j_call: TRBJ2-1
d_call: .

cdr3_aa: CASSPPAGGGPQHF
cdr3_nt: TGTGCCAGCAGTCCTCCAGCCGGCGGGGGACCCCAGCATTTT
clone_size: .
v_call: TRBV6-1
j_call: TRBJ1-5
d_call: .

cdr3_aa: CASSSGLAANEQFF
cdr3_nt: TGTGCCAGCAGTTCCGGACTAGCGGCCAATGAGCAGTTCTTC
clone_size: .
v_call: TRBV6-5
j_call: TRBJ2-1
d_call: TRBD2

cdr3_aa: CASGSGANVLTF
cdr3_nt: TGTGCCAGCGGCTCTGGGGCCAACGTCCTGACTTTC
clone_size: .
v_call: TRBV7-2
j_call: TRBJ2-6
d_call: .

cdr3_aa: CASSSAWFGPNTGELFF
cdr3_nt: TGTGCCAGCAGTAGTGCTTGGTTTGGGCCGAACACCGGGGAGCTGTTTTTT
clone_size: .
v_call: TRBV5-6
j_call: TRBJ2-2
d_call: .

cdr3_aa: CASTNRDHTEAFF
cdr3_nt: TGTGCCAGCACCAACCGGGACCACACTGAAGCTTTCTTT
clone_size: .
v_call: TRBV6-6
j_call: TRBJ1-1
d_call: .

cdr3_aa: CASARDRVSYEQYF
cdr3_nt: TGTGCCAGTGCCCGGGACAGGGTCTCCTACGAGCAGTACTTC
clone_size: few
v_call: TRBV19
j_call: TRBJ2-7
d_call: TRBD1

cdr3_aa: CASSIPGVTEAFF
cdr3_nt: TGTGCCAGTAGTATTCCTGGGGTCACTGAAGCTTTCTTT
clone_size: .
v_call: TRBV19
j_call: TRBJ1-1
d_call: .

cdr3_aa: CASSEGTAGTQYF
cdr3_nt: TGTGCCAGTAGTGAAGGGACCGCGGGGACCCAGTACTTC
clone_size: .
v_call: TRBV19
j_call: TRBJ2-5
d_call: .

cdr3_aa: CASSPPGGFYTF
cdr3_nt: TGTGCCAGCTCACCACCCGGGGGTTTCTACACCTTC
clone_size: .
v_call: TRBV18
j_call: TRBJ1-2
d_call: .

cdr3_aa: CASAEIPESGNEQFF
cdr3_nt: TGCGCCAGCGCCGAAATCCCCGAGTCGGGCAATGAGCAGTTCTTC
clone_size: .
v_call: TRBV4-1
j_call: TRBJ2-1
d_call: .

cdr3_aa: CSVAQGLAGDSYNEQFF
cdr3_nt: TGCAGCGTTGCCCAGGGACTAGCGGGAGACTCCTACAATGAGCAGTTCTTC
clone_size: .
v_call: TRBV29-1
j_call: TRBJ2-1
d_call: TRBD2

cdr3_aa: CASSQGGDLNEKLFF
cdr3_nt: TGTGCCAGCAGCCAGGGGGGGGACCTTAATGAAAAACTGTTTTTT
clone_size: .
v_call: TRBV7-9
j_call: TRBJ1-4
d_call: TRBD1

cdr3_aa: CAWRARDRDTDTQYF
cdr3_nt: TGTGCCTGGCGGGCCCGGGACAGGGACACAGATACGCAGTATTTT
clone_size: .
v_call: TRBV30
j_call: TRBJ2-3
d_call: TRBD1

cdr3_aa: CASSHSPSVNTEAFF
cdr3_nt: TGTGCCAGCAGCCATTCCCCATCCGTGAACACTGAAGCTTTCTTT
clone_size: .
v_call: TRBV14
j_call: TRBJ1-1
d_call: .

cdr3_aa: CASSQPTGLGEKLFF
cdr3_nt: TGCGCCAGCAGCCAACCGACAGGGCTCGGTGAAAAACTGTTTTTT
clone_size: .
v_call: TRBV4-1
j_call: TRBJ1-4
d_call: TRBD1

cdr3_aa: CASSIIPNPPTDTQYF
cdr3_nt: TGTGCCAGTAGTATAATACCAAATCCTCCCACAGATACGCAGTATTTT
clone_size: .
v_call: TRBV19
j_call: TRBJ2-3
d_call: .

cdr3_aa: CATSRELGGSTEAFF
cdr3_nt: TGTGCCACCAGCAGAGAGCTGGGGGGGAGCACTGAAGCTTTCTTT
clone_size: once
v_call: TRBV15
j_call: TRBJ1-1
d_call: .

cdr3_aa: CASTRGELGEQYF
cdr3_nt: TGTGCCAGCACCCGCGGGGAACTAGGCGAGCAGTACTTC
clone_size: .
v_call: TRBV9
j_call: TRBJ2-7
d_call: .

cdr3_aa: CASSESPWRGVSEKLFF
cdr3_nt: TGTGCCAGCAGTGAAAGCCCCTGGAGGGGCGTAAGTGAAAAACTGTTTTTT
clone_size: .
v_call: TRBV6-1
j_call: TRBJ1-4
d_call: .

cdr3_aa: CASSPGGLAEAFF
cdr3_nt: TGTGCCAGTAGCCCAGGGGGTCTCGCTGAAGCTTTCTTT
clone_size: .
v_call: TRBV19
j_call: TRBJ1-1
d_call: TRBD1

cdr3_aa: CASSPGGTITYNEQFF
cdr3_nt: TGCGCCAGCAGCCCAGGCGGGACTATCACCTACAATGAGCAGTTCTTC
clone_size: .
v_call: TRBV4-1
j_call: TRBJ2-1
d_call: TRBD2

cdr3_aa: CASSLPGGLEAFF
cdr3_nt: TGTGCCAGCAGCTTACCCGGGGGACTTGAAGCTTTCTTT
clone_size: .
v_call: TRBV7-2
j_call: TRBJ1-1
d_call: .

cdr3_aa: CASSVGLGQSGNTIYF
cdr3_nt: TGTGCCAGCAGCGTAGGATTGGGGCAGAGTGGAAACACCATATATTTT
clone_size: once
v_call: TRBV9
j_call: TRBJ1-3
d_call: .

cdr3_aa: CASSPRRSAGELFF
cdr3_nt: TGTGCCAGCAGTCCTCGCCGTTCGGCCGGGGAGCTGTTTTTT
clone_size: .
v_call: TRBV7-9
j_call: TRBJ2-2
d_call: .

cdr3_aa: CASSLISGSYEQYF
cdr3_nt: TGTGCCAGCAGTCTCATATCGGGCTCCTACGAGCAGTACTTC
clone_size: few
v_call: TRBV28
j_call: TRBJ2-7
d_call: .

cdr3_aa: CASSELHGSQETQYF
cdr3_nt: TGTGCCAGCAGTGAGTTACATGGCTCTCAAGAGACCCAGTACTTC
clone_size: once
v_call: TRBV2
j_call: TRBJ2-5
d_call: .

cdr3_aa: CASSARPGGGTQYF
cdr3_nt: TGTGCCAGCAGCGCACGCCCCGGGGGCGGTACGCAGTATTTT
clone_size: .
v_call: TRBV7-2
j_call: TRBJ2-3
d_call: .

cdr3_aa: CASSYSGTGELFF
cdr3_nt: TGTGCCAGCAGTTACTCTGGGACTGGGGAGCTGTTTTTT
clone_size: .
v_call: TRBV6-5
j_call: TRBJ2-2
d_call: .

cdr3_aa: CISLPGGPQHF
cdr3_nt: TGCATCTCCCTCCCCGGAGGGCCCCAGCATTTT
clone_size: .
v_call: TRBV20-1
j_call: TRBJ1-5
d_call: .

cdr3_aa: CASSFRGANQPQHF
cdr3_nt: TGTGCCAGCAGTTTCCGGGGGGCGAATCAGCCCCAGCATTTT
clone_size: .
v_call: TRBV27
j_call: TRBJ1-5
d_call: .

cdr3_aa: CASSFRAGAHTGELFF
cdr3_nt: TGTGCCAGCAGCTTCCGAGCGGGGGCCCACACCGGGGAGCTGTTTTTT
clone_size: .
v_call: TRBV7-3
j_call: TRBJ2-2
d_call: TRBD2

cdr3_aa: CASSQHLGTAYEQYF
cdr3_nt: TGCGCCAGCAGCCAACATCTCGGGACAGCCTACGAGCAGTACTTC
clone_size: .
v_call: TRBV4-3
j_call: TRBJ2-7
d_call: TRBD1

cdr3_aa: CASSVGGAGAYNEQFF
cdr3_nt: TGTGCCAGCAGCGTAGGAGGAGCGGGCGCATACAATGAGCAGTTCTTC
clone_size: .
v_call: TRBV9
j_call: TRBJ2-1
d_call: .

cdr3_aa: CASSTRDGAKNIQYF
cdr3_nt: TGTGCCAGCAGCACCCGGGACGGAGCCAAAAACATTCAGTACTTC
clone_size: .
v_call: TRBV7-2
j_call: TRBJ2-4
d_call: .

cdr3_aa: CASSLGQGASNEQFF
cdr3_nt: TGCGCCAGCAGCTTGGGTCAGGGGGCCAGCAATGAGCAGTTCTTC
clone_size: .
v_call: TRBV5-1
j_call: TRBJ2-1
d_call: TRBD1

cdr3_aa: CASSYGNWDEQYF
cdr3_nt: TGTGCCAGCAGTTACGGTAACTGGGACGAGCAGTACTTC
clone_size: .
v_call: TRBV6-6
j_call: TRBJ2-7
d_call: .

cdr3_aa: CASSRTSGRQNEQFF
cdr3_nt: TGCGCCAGCAGCCGAACTAGCGGGAGGCAGAATGAGCAGTTCTTC
clone_size: .
v_call: TRBV4-1
j_call: TRBJ2-1
d_call: TRBD2

cdr3_aa: CASSSGQIHGYTF
cdr3_nt: TGTGCCAGCAGTTCGGGACAGATTCATGGCTACACCTTC
clone_size: .
v_call: TRBV6-6
j_call: TRBJ1-2
d_call: TRBD1

cdr3_aa: CASSFGVGELFF
cdr3_nt: TGTGCCAGCAGTTTTGGGGTAGGGGAGCTGTTTTTT
clone_size: .
v_call: TRBV28
j_call: TRBJ2-2
d_call: .

cdr3_aa: CASSPSYGLGGTDTQYF
cdr3_nt: TGTGCCAGCAGCCCTTCCTACGGACTAGGAGGCACAGATACGCAGTATTTT
clone_size: .
v_call: TRBV5-6
j_call: TRBJ2-3
d_call: TRBD2

cdr3_aa: CASSSSGTRSQETQYF
cdr3_nt: TGCGCCAGCAGCTCCTCCGGGACTAGATCCCAAGAGACCCAGTACTTC
clone_size: .
v_call: TRBV5-1
j_call: TRBJ2-5
d_call: TRBD2

cdr3_aa: CASSLAGSIQDTQYF
cdr3_nt: TGTGCCAGCAGCTTGGCGGGATCTATACAAGATACGCAGTATTTT
clone_size: few
v_call: TRBV7-9
j_call: TRBJ2-3
d_call: .

cdr3_aa: CASSFSGNGNQPQHF
cdr3_nt: TGTGCCAGCAGTTTCTCGGGGAATGGCAATCAGCCCCAGCATTTT
clone_size: few
v_call: TRBV7-2
j_call: TRBJ1-5
d_call: .

cdr3_aa: CASSLGGGIDIQYF
cdr3_nt: TGTGCCAGCAGCTTAGGTGGCGGGATTGACATTCAGTACTTC
clone_size: .
v_call: TRBV11-2
j_call: TRBJ2-4
d_call: .

cdr3_aa: CASSFRGEETQYF
cdr3_nt: TGTGCCAGCAGCTTCCGGGGGGAAGAGACCCAGTACTTC
clone_size: .
v_call: TRBV7-9
j_call: TRBJ2-5
d_call: TRBD2